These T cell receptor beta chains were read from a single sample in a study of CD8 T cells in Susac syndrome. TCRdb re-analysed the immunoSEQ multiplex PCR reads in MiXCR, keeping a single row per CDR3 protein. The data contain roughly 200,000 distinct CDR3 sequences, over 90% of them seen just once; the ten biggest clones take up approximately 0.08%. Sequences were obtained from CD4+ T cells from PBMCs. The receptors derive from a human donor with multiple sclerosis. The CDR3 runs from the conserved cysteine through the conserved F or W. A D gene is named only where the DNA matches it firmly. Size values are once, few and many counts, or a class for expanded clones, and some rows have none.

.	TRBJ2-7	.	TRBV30	TGTGCCTGGAGTGACGGGGCCTACGAGCAGTACTTC	CAWSDGAYEQYF
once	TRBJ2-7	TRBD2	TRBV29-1	TGCAGCGTTGAAGTAGGGAAGACTAGCGGGGGGTTGAACGAGCAGTACTTC	CSVEVGKTSGGLNEQYF
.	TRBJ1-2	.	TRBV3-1	TGTGCCAGCAGCCAAGAAGGCAGGGCCTATGGCTACACCTTC	CASSQEGRAYGYTF
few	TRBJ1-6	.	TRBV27	TGTGCCAGTCGTTTGGGGATCTCACCCCTCCACTTT	CASRLGISPLHF
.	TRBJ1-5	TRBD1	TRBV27	TGTGCCAGCGGACAGGGCTCTTATAGCAATCAGCCCCAGCATTTT	CASGQGSYSNQPQHF
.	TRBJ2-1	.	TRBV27	TGTGCCAGCAGTTTAAACAGATACAATGAGCAGTTCTTC	CASSLNRYNEQFF
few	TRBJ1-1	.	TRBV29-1	TGCAGCGTTGACACTGAAGCTTTCTTT	CSVDTEAFF
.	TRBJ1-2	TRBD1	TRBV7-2	TGTGCCAGCAGCCGAATAACAGGGGAAGGTGGCTACACCTTC	CASSRITGEGGYTF
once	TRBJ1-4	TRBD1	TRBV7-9	TGTGCCAGCAGCTACTACAGGGGGCAGAGTGAAAAACTGTTTTTT	CASSYYRGQSEKLFF
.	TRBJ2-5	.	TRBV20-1	TGCAGTGCTAGGAGGGTTTCGGCGACCCCAGAGACCCAGTACTTC	CSARRVSATPETQYF
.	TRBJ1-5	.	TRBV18	TGTGCCAGCTCAGTCAATCAGGGTAGCAATCAGCCCCAGCATTTT	CASSVNQGSNQPQHF
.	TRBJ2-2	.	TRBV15	TGTGCCACCAGCAGAGAGATCAGGGTTGTCACCGGGGAGCTGTTTTTT	CATSREIRVVTGELFF
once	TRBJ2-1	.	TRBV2	TGTGCCAGCACCGACCCCTTGGGGCTAAGCTCCTACAATGAGCAGTTCTTC	CASTDPLGLSSYNEQFF
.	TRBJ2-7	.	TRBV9	TGTGCCAGCAGCGTAGCTTGGACAGCTGACTACGAGCAGTACTTC	CASSVAWTADYEQYF
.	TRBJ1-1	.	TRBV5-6	TGTGCCAGCAGCTTAGTCATAGACACCTCGCGGCGGGCTGAAGCTTTCTTT	CASSLVIDTSRRAEAFF
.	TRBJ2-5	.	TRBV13	TGTGCCAGCAGCTTACGGGCAGTAGTCAAAGAGACCCAGTACTTC	CASSLRAVVKETQYF
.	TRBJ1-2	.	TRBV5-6	TGTGCCAGCAGCCCGGCCGCGGGGCATGGCTACACCTTC	CASSPAAGHGYTF
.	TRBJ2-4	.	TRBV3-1	TGTGCCAGCAGCTCTGTAGTCTCGGGAGACATTCAGTACTTC	CASSSVVSGDIQYF
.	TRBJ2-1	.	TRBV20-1	TGCAGTGCTAGATCCCCAACTTGGGCCTACAATGAGCAGTTCTTC	CSARSPTWAYNEQFF
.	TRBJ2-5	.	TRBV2	TGTGCCAGCAGGTGGGAGACCCAGTACTTC	CASRWETQYF
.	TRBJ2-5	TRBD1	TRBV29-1	TGCAGCGCCCGAGCAGGGGGCCTCACCCAGTACTTC	CSARAGGLTQYF
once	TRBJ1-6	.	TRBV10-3	TGTGCCATCAGTCCCGGGACGCGGGGAGGTTCACCCCTCCACTTT	CAISPGTRGGSPLHF